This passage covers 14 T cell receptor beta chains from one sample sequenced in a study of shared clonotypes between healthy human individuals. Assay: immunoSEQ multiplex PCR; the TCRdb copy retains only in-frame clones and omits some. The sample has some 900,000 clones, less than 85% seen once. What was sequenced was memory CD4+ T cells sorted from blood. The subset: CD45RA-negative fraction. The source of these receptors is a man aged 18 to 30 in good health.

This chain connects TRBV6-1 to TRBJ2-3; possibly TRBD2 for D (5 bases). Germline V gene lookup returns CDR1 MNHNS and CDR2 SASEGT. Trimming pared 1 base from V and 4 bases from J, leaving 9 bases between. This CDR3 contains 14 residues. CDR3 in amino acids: CASSEVATPDTQYF. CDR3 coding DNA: TGTGCCAGCAGTGAAGTAGCGACCCCAGATACGCAGTATTTT.

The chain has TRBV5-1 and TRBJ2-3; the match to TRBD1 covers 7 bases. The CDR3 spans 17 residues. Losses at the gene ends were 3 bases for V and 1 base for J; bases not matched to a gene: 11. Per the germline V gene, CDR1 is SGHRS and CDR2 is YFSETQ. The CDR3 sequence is CASSSPRDRLGTDTQYF. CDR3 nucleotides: TGCGCCAGCAGCTCCCCCCGGGACAGATTAGGCACAGATACGCAGTATTTT.

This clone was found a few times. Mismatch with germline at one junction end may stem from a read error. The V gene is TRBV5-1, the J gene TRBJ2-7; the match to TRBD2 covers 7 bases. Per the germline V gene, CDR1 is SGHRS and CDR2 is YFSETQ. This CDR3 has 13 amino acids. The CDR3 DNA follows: TGCGCCAGCGGCTTGGGCGGGAGACTCGAGCAGTACTTC. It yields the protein CASGLGGRLEQYF.

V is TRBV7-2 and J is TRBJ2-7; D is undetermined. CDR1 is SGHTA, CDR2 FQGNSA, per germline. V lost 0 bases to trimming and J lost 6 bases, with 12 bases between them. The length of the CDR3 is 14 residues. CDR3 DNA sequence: TGTGCCAGCAGCTTAGCGGGCGCTAGAGGCGAGCAGTACTTC. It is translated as CASSLAGARGEQYF.

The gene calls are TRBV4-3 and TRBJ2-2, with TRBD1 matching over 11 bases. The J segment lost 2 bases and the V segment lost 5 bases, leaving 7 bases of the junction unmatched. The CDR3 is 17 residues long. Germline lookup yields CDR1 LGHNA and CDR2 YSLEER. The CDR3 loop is CASSADGTGGNTGELFF. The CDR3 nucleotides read TGCGCCAGCAGCGCAGACGGGACAGGGGGTAACACCGGGGAGCTGTTTTTT.

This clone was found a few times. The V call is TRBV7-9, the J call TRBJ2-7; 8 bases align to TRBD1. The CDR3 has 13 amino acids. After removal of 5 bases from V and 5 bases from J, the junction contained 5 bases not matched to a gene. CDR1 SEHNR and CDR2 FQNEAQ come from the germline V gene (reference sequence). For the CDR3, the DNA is TGTGCCAGCAGCCTGACAGGGGAAAACGAGCAGTACTTC. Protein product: CASSLTGENEQYF.

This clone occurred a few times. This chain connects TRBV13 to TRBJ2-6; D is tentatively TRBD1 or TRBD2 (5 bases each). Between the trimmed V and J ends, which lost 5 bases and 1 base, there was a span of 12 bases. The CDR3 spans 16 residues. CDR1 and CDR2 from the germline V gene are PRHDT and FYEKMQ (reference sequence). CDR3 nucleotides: TGTGCCAGCAGCCAGTCGGGGCGGTCTGGGGCCAACGTCCTGACTTTC. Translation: CASSQSGRSGANVLTF.

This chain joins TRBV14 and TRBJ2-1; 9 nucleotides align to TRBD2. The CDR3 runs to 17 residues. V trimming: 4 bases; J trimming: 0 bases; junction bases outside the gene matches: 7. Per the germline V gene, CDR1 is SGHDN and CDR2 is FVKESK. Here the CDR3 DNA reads TGTGCCAGCAGCCTAAGACTAGCGGCTTTCTCCTACAATGAGCAGTTCTTC. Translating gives CASSLRLAAFSYNEQFF.

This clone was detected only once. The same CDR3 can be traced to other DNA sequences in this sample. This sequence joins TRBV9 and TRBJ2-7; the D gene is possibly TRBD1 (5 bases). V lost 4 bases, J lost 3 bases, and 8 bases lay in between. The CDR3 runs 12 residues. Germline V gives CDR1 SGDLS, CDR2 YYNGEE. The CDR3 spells CASSTDSYEQYF. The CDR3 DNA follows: TGTGCCAGCAGCACCGACAGCTACGAGCAGTACTTC.

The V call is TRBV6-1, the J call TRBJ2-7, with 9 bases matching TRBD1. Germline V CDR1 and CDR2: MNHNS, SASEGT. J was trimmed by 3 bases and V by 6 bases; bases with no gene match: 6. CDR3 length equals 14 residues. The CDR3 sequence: CASSRTGVVYEQYF. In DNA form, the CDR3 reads TGTGCCAGCAGCCGGACAGGGGTGGTCTACGAGCAGTACTTC.

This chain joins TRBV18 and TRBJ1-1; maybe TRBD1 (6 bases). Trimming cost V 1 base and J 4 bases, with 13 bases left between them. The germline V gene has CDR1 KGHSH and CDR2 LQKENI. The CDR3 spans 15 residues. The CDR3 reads CASSPQTGQSTEAFF. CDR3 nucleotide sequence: TGTGCCAGCTCACCACAAACAGGACAGAGCACTGAAGCTTTCTTT.

The CDR3 region is CASSVSTGTYGYTF. The CDR3 DNA follows: TGTGCCAGCAGTGTTTCGACAGGGACCTATGGCTACACCTTC. The chain is built from TRBV2 and TRBJ1-2, with TRBD1 identical over 7 bases. V shed 4 bases, J shed 4 bases, and the junction held 6 bases outside the gene matches. This CDR3 comprises 14 residues. Germline V lookup: CDR1 SNHLY, CDR2 FYNNEI.

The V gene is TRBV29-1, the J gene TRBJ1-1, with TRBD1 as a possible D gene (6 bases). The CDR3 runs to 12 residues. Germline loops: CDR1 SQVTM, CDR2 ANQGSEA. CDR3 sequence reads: CTGTSSGTEAFF. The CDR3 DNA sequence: TGCACCGGGACATCAAGTGGCACTGAAGCTTTCTTT. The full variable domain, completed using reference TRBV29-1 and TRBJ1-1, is SAVISQKPSRDICQRGTSLTIQCQVDSQVTMMFWYRQQPGQSLTLIATANQGSEATYESGFVIDKFPISRPNLTFSTLTVSNMSPEDSSIYLCTGTSSGTEAFFGQGTRLTVV.

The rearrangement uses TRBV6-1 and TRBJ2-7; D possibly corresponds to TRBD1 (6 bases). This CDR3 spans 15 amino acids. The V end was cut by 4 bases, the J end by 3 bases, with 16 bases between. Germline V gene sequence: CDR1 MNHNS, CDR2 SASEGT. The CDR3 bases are TGTGCCAGCAGTGTACTTACAGGGAGTTACTACGAGCAGTACTTC. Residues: CASSVLTGSYYEQYF.